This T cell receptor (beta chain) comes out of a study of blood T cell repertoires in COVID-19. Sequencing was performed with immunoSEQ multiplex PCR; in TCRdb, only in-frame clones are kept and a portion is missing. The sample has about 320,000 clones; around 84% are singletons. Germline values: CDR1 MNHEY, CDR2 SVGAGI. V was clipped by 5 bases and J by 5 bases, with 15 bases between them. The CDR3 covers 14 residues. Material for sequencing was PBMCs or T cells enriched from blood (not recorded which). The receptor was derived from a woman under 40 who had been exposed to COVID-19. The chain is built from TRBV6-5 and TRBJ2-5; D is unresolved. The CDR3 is CASSQSLLKETQYF. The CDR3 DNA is TGTGCCAGCAGTCAATCACTCCTAAAGGAGACCCAGTACTTC.